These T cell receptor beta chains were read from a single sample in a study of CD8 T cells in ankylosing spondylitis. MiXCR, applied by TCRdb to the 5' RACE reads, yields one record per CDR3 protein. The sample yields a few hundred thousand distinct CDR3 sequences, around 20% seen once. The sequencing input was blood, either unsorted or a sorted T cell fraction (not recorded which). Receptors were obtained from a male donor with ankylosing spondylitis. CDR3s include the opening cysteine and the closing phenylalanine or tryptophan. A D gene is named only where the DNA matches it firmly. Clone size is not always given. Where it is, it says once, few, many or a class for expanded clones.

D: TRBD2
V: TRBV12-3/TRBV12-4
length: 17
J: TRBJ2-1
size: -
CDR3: CASSPGGGAGERSEQFF
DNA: TGTGCCAGCAGTCCCGGGGGTGGAGCGGGAGAACGGAGTGAGCAGTTCTTC

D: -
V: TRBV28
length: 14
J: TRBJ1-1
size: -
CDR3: CASSPNREVTEAFF
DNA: TGTGCCAGCAGTCCTAACAGGGAGGTCACTGAAGCTTTCTTT

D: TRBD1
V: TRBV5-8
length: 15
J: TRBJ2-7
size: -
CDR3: CASSFARTGPLEQYF
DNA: TGTGCCAGCAGCTTTGCGCGGACAGGGCCCCTCGAGCAGTACTTC

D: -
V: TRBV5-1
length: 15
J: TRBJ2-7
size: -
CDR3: CASSVGGGGSYEQYF
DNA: TGCGCCAGCAGCGTAGGAGGGGGGGGCTCCTACGAGCAGTACTTC

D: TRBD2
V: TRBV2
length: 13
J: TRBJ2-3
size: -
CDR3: CASSAGGADTQYF
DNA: TGTGCCAGCTCAGCGGGAGGGGCAGATACGCAGTATTTT

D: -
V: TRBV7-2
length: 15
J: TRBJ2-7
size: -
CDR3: CASSLDAPSSYEQYF
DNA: TGTGCCAGCAGCTTAGATGCCCCGAGCTCCTACGAGCAGTACTTC

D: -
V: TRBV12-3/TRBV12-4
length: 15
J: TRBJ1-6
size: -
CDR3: CASRPAGPRISPLHF
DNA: TGTGCCAGCAGACCTGCCGGGCCTCGAATTTCACCCCTCCACTTT

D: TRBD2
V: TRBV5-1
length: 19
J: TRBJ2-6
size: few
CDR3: CASSFMGLAGMAGANVLTF
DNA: TGCGCCAGCAGCTTTATGGGACTAGCGGGAATGGCCGGGGCCAACGTCCTGACTTTC

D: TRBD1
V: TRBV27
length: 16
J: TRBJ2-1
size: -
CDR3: CASSPQTGAPYNEQFF
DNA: TGTGCCAGCAGTCCACAGACAGGGGCCCCCTACAATGAGCAGTTCTTC

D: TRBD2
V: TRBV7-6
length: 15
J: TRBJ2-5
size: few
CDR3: CASIRSGRIQETQYF
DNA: TGTGCCAGCATCCGGAGCGGGAGAATTCAGGAGACCCAGTACTTC

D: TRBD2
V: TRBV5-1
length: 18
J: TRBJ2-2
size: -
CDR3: CASSKDFLTAGDTGELFF
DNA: TGCGCCAGCAGCAAGGACTTTTTAACAGCGGGAGACACCGGGGAGCTGTTTTTT

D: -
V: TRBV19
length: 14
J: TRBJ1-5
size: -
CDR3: CASSIPRDYEPQHF
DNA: TGTGCCAGTAGTATACCCAGGGACTATGAGCCCCAGCATTTT

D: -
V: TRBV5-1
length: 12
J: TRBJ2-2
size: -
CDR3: CASRKGTGELFF
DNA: TGCGCCAGCAGGAAGGGCACCGGGGAGCTGTTTTTT

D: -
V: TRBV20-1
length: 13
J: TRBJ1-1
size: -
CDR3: CSARDPGPREAFF
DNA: TGCAGTGCTAGAGATCCGGGGCCCCGGGAAGCTTTCTTT

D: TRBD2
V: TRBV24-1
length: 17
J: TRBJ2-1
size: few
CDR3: CATSDSSGTSGRNEQFF
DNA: TGTGCCACCAGTGATTCCTCCGGGACTAGCGGGAGGAATGAGCAGTTCTTC

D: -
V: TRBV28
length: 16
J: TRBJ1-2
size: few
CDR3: CASSFPPPGLKGGYTF
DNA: TGTGCCAGCAGTTTCCCCCCTCCCGGGCTCAAAGGGGGCTACACCTTC

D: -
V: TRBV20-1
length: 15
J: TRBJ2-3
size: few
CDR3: CSARDWGAGTDTQYF
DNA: TGCAGTGCTAGAGATTGGGGGGCAGGCACAGATACGCAGTATTTT

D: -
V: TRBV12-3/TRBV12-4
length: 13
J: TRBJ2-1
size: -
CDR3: CATRLTPYNEQFF
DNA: TGTGCCACCAGACTAACCCCCTACAATGAGCAGTTCTTC

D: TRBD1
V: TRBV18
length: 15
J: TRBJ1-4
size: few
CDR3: CASSLRTGLHEKLFF
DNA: TGTGCCAGCTCACTGAGGACAGGGCTTCATGAAAAACTGTTTTTT

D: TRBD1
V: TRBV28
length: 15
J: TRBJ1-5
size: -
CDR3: CASSLDRGWRQPQHF
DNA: TGTGCCAGCAGTTTAGACAGGGGTTGGAGGCAGCCCCAGCATTTT

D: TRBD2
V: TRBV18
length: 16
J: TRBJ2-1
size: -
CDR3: CASSPLLAGGIDEQFF
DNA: TGTGCCAGCTCACCGCTCCTAGCGGGAGGGATAGATGAGCAGTTCTTC

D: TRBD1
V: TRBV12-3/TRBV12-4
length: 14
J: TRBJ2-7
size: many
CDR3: CASRMTGGTYEQYF
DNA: TGTGCCAGCAGGATGACAGGGGGAACCTACGAGCAGTACTTC

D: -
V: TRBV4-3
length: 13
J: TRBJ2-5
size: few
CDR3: CASSRGSQETQYF
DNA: TGCGCCAGCAGCCGGGGGTCCCAAGAGACCCAGTACTTC

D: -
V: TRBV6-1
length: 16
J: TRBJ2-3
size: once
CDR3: CASRLGKWGTTDTQYF
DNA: TGTGCCAGCAGGCTGGGGAAATGGGGGACCACAGATACGCAGTATTTT

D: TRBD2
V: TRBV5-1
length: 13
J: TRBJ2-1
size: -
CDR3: CASSTGLAGQQFF
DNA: TGCGCCAGCAGCACGGGACTAGCGGGCCAGCAGTTCTTC

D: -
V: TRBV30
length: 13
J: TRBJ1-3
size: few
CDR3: CARQLLSGNTIYF
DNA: TGTGCCCGACAATTGCTGTCTGGAAACACCATATATTTT